The 3 T cell receptor beta chains below all came from one sample that was sequenced in a study of blood T cell repertoires in COVID-19. The table came from immunoSEQ multiplex PCR; TCRdb's copy has only in-frame clones and leaves some out. The sample holds about 230,000 clones, roughly 83% seen once. Sequenced material: peripheral blood. The origin of the receptors is a middle-aged man with acute or convalescent COVID-19.

The V gene is TRBV7-8, the J gene TRBJ2-1; TRBD2 aligns across 7 bases. CDR1 and CDR2 (germline): SGHVS, FQNEAQ. The CDR3 sequence is 16 residues long. V shed 1 base and J 4 bases; nucleotides not matched to a gene: 7. CDR3: CASSLELGGSYNEQFF. The DNA for the CDR3 is TGTGCCAGCAGCTTAGAGTTGGGAGGGTCGTACAATGAGCAGTTCTTC.

The chain couples TRBV29-1 to TRBJ1-1; weak D call: TRBD1 (6 bases). CDR1 and CDR2 (germline): SQVTM, ANQGSEA. This CDR3 has 13 residues. The V and J ends lost 7 bases and 6 bases respectively, with 18 bases between them. CDR3 nucleotide sequence: TGCAGCGGGGGTCAGGGGAACGGCGCTGAAGCTTTCTTT. Translating it yields CSGGQGNGAEAFF.

The V gene is TRBV30, the J gene TRBJ2-1, with TRBD2 matching 7 bases. Germline assignment: CDR1 GTSNPN and CDR2 SVGIG (reference sequence). The J segment lost 5 bases and the V segment lost 2 bases, leaving 6 bases of the junction unmatched. This CDR3 has 14 residues. DNA of the CDR3: TGTGCCTGGAGTAACGCGGGGGTAGACAATGAGCAGTTCTTC. Translation: CAWSNAGVDNEQFF.